Each of the 15 T cell receptor beta chains below was sequenced from the same sample in a study of T-cell memory formation after mild COVID-19. TCRdb reanalysed the 5' RACE reads using MiXCR and keeps one entry per CDR3 protein. Counted here are more than 400,000 distinct CDR3 sequences, 15% to 20% occurring once; the ten biggest clones make up 12%. Input material: PBMCs or a T cell subset sorted from them (not recorded which). Source of these receptors: an adult woman who had mild COVID-19 (a few samples of this study predate the infection). Cell type and time point are not known.

Only a few counts were recorded for this clonotype. The V and J genes are TRBV25-1 and TRBJ2-5; D gene unclear. V was cut by 8 bases and J by 5 bases, with 6 bases left in between. The germline V gene encodes CDR1 MGHDK and CDR2 SYGVNS. This CDR3 region has 10 residues. The CDR3, as DNA: TGTGCCAGCCTGGCGGAGACCCAGTACTTC. It codes for CASLAETQYF.

The V call is TRBV12-3 or TRBV12-4, the J call TRBJ2-1; D is unclear. The length of the CDR3 is 11 residues. The V end lost 4 bases, the J end lost 9 bases, and 7 bases lay between the germline ends. The CDR3 nucleotides read TGTGCCAGCAGTTCCCTTATTGAGCAGTTCTTC. Residues: CASSSLIEQFF.

The table lists this clonotype with a few counts. This rearrangement joins TRBV4-3 to TRBJ2-3, with 7 bases that match TRBD2. The germline V gene has CDR1 LGHNA and CDR2 YSLEER. V shed 0 bases, J shed 4 bases, and the junction held 10 bases outside the gene matches. The CDR3 is 17 residues long. CDR3 sequence: CASSQDPPGGSADTQYF. The CDR3 DNA sequence: TGCGCCAGCAGCCAAGATCCTCCGGGCGGGAGTGCAGATACGCAGTATTTT.

The genes are TRBV18 and TRBJ2-1, with TRBD1 as a possible D gene (5 bases). V was shortened by 2 bases and J by 8 bases, with 10 bases between the two germline ends. This CDR3 is 13 amino acids long. Per germline, CDR1 KGHSH and CDR2 LQKENI. The CDR3 DNA reads as TGTGCCAGCTCACCAATGACAGTAGATGAGCAGTTCTTC. This gives the protein CASSPMTVDEQFF.

This chain links TRBV5-6 with TRBJ2-7, with TRBD2 as a possible D gene (5 bases). CDR3 length: 15 residues. Germline V gene data show CDR1 as SGHDT and CDR2 as YYEEEE. The ends were cut back, 0 bases at V and 2 bases at J, with 12 bases in the middle. The CDR3 here is CASSLDLDGTYEQYF. The CDR3, as DNA: TGTGCCAGCAGCTTGGACCTCGACGGGACCTACGAGCAGTACTTC.

The chain employs TRBV7-2 and TRBJ2-3; TRBD1 aligns across 9 bases. CDR3 length: 16 residues. J gave up 3 bases and V 5 bases, and 9 bases lay outside the gene matches. Germline-derived CDR1 and CDR2 are SGHTA and FQGNSA. This CDR3 is CASSVQQGAATDTQYF. DNA for the CDR3: TGTGCCAGCAGCGTCCAACAGGGGGCGGCAACAGATACGCAGTATTTT.

This clonotype was found a few times. The chain links TRBV9 to TRBJ2-2; no clear D. This CDR3 has 15 amino acids. Trimming left V 7 bases short and J 3 bases short, with 16 bases between. The germline gives CDR1 SGDLS, CDR2 YYNGEE. CDR3 bases: TGTGCCAGCCACGAAGGGAAGGATGACACCGGGGAGCTGTTTTTT. It yields the protein CASHEGKDDTGELFF.

This rearrangement joins TRBV10-1 to TRBJ2-5, with D tentatively TRBD1 (5 bases). Germline CDR1 and CDR2: WNHNN and SYGVQD (reference sequence). This CDR3 comprises 12 residues. V was clipped by 6 bases and J by 3 bases, with 8 bases between them. The DNA of the CDR3 is TGCGCCAGCAGCGACAGAGAAGAGACCCAGTACTTC. Translating it yields CASSDREETQYF.

This chain connects TRBV24-1 to TRBJ2-3; D is unresolved. This CDR3 has 12 amino acids. V was pared by 4 bases and J by 2 bases, with 3 bases between. Germline V gives CDR1 KGHDR, CDR2 SFDVKD. The CDR3 nucleotides are TGTGCCACCAGTGACGACACAGATACGCAGTATTTT. This translates into CATSDDTDTQYF.

This clonotype has a handful of counts. This chain uses TRBV5-1 with TRBJ2-2; 12 bases map to TRBD2. In germline, CDR1 is SGHRS, CDR2 YFSETQ. J gave up 0 bases and V 0 bases, and 3 bases lay outside the gene matches. CDR3 length: 18 amino acids. The CDR3 is CASSLDLAGGPNTGELFF. The CDR3 bases are TGCGCCAGCAGCTTGGATCTAGCGGGGGGGCCGAACACCGGGGAGCTGTTTTTT.

This chain connects TRBV3-1 to TRBJ2-7; D unclear. Trimming took off 5 bases at V and 6 bases at J, with 8 bases between the two ends. This CDR3 region has 11 residues. Looked up from germline, CDR1 is LGHDT and CDR2 is YNNKEL (reference sequence). The CDR3 is CASSSRLEQYF. The DNA of the CDR3 is TGTGCCAGCAGCTCTCGACTCGAGCAGTACTTC.

This clonotype has a handful of counts. CDR3 amino acids: CASSLTGTPIYEQYF. CDR3 bases: TGTGCCAGCAGCTTAACCGGGACTCCAATCTACGAGCAGTACTTC. The chain has TRBV7-9 and TRBJ2-7, with TRBD2 as a possible D gene (6 bases). The CDR3 has 15 amino acids. V gave up 2 bases and J gave up 3 bases, with 14 bases separating them. Germline V lookup: CDR1 SEHNR, CDR2 FQNEAQ (reference sequence).

The V and J genes are TRBV5-1 and TRBJ2-5, with D perhaps TRBD1 or TRBD2 (5 bases each). This CDR3 is 15 amino acids long. The V gene's germline CDR1 is SGHRS and CDR2 YFSETQ. V was cut by 0 bases and J by 1 base, with 10 bases left in between. The CDR3 here is CASSLDRGGQETQYF. The CDR3 DNA is TGCGCCAGCAGCTTGGACCGGGGCGGCCAAGAGACCCAGTACTTC.

The chain has TRBV4-1 and TRBJ1-1; a weak D match, TRBD1 (5 bases). This CDR3 region has 17 residues. V lost 5 bases, J lost 0 bases, and 19 bases lay in between. Germline V lookup: CDR1 MGHRA, CDR2 YSYEKL. CDR3 residues: CASSTHPAGGMNTEAFF. The CDR3 nucleotides read TGCGCCAGCAGCACCCACCCAGCGGGGGGGATGAACACTGAAGCTTTCTTT.

V is TRBV7-8 and J is TRBJ2-1; D is possibly TRBD1 (6 bases). Trimming cost V 5 bases and J 0 bases, with 14 bases left between them. The CDR3 runs 16 residues. Germline V CDR1 and CDR2: SGHVS, FQNEAQ. The CDR3 DNA reads TGTGCCAGCAGCCCTAACTCGGACAGCTCCTACAATGAGCAGTTCTTC. This encodes CASSPNSDSSYNEQFF. The variable domain in full, completed from reference TRBV7-8 and TRBJ2-1, reads GAGVSQSPRYKVAKRGQDVALRCDPISGHVSLFWYQQALGQGPEFLTYFQNEAQLDKSGLPSDRFFAERPEGSVSTLKIQRTQQEDSAVYLCASSPNSDSSYNEQFFGPGTRLTVL.